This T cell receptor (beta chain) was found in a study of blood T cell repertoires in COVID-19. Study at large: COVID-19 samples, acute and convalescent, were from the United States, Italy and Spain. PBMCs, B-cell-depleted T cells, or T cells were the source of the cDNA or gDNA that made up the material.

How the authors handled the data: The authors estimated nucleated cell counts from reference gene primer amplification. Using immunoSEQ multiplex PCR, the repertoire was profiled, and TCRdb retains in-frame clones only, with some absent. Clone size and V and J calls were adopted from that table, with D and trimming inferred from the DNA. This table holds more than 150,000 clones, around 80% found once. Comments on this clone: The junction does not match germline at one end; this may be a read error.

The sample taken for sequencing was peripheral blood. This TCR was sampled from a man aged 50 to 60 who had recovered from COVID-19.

The DNA of the CDR3 is TGTGCCAGCAGTGAGGGACTAGCGGTTAACTTC. Translation: CASSEGLAVNF. This chain uses TRBV25-1 with TRBJ2-5; 11 bases align to TRBD2. CDR3 length: 11 amino acids. Germline V CDR1 and CDR2: MGHDK, SYGVNS.